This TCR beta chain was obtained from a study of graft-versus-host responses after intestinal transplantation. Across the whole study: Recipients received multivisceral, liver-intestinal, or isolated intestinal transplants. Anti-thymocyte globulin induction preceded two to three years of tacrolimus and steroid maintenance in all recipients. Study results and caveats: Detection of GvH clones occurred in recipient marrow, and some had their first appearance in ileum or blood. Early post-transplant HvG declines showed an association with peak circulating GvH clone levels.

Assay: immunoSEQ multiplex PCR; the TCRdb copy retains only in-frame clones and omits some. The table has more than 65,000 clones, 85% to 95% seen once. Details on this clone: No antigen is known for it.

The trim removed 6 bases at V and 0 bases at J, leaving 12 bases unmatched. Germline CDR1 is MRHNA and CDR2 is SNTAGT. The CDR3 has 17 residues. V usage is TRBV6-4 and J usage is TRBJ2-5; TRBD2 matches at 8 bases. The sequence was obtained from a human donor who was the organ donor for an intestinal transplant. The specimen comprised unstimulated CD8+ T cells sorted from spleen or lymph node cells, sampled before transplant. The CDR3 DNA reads TGTGCCAGCAGAGCATACCGTAGCGGGGTTTACCAAGAGACCCAGTACTTC. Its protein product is CASRAYRSGVYQETQYF.